This T cell receptor (beta chain) is drawn from a study of beta chain features in type 1 diabetes (dated by TCRdb to the late 2010s). Regarding the complete study: Patients and healthy donors did not differ in mean age, gender distribution, total cell number or subset yield. Whereas all 28 donors provided naive and central memory subsets, regulatory and stem cell-like memory subsets were isolated from just 8 patients and roughly 8 healthy donors. In the study, recently diagnosed type 1 diabetes patients and matched healthy donors were compared on the TCRB repertoires of their sorted circulating CD4+ T cell subsets. Across all samples, fewer than 130 million sorted cells were examined, and cell number per subset correlated strongly with RNA yield.

The High Capacity cDNA Reverse Transcription Kit was used to reverse transcribe all of the isolated RNA, meaning that expressed TCRB transcripts were what got sequenced. Deep immunoSEQ sequencing was performed on naive, central memory and regulatory T cell samples, with an average of roughly 3.6 million total reads per sample. Sorted cells were lysed in RLT buffer and RNA was extracted with DNase-treated RNeasy Micro or Mini kits, depending on cell number. To prevent cross-contamination, each cell subset was processed individually, whereas patient and healthy donor samples were processed jointly. The immunoSEQ multiplex PCR was used to amplify TCRB sequences from cDNA, generating 87-bp fragments that spanned the CDR3 region. Amplicons were sequenced on the Illumina HiSeq platform. Regarding the original processing steps: Synthetic template baselines were used to correct PCR bias computationally, reads within Hamming distance 2 were collapsed, and singletons that could not be merged were discarded. By aligning reads against IMGT, V, D and J genes, CDR3 length, and insertions or deletions at six rearrangement sites were assigned. Within each subset, clonotype counts were normalized to the number of sorted cells before true diversity and Gini coefficients were calculated with the tcR R package. Repertoire sharing was quantified using the overlap coefficient calculated on TCRB nucleotide sequences. The clones in this table, taken by TCRdb from immuneACCESS, are in-frame only. Not every clone is retained; where verified, under half of the shortfall comes from an unresolved V gene, and the cause of the rest is unknown. For V, J and clone size, that table is used; D and trimming come from the DNA. The sample table holds about 160,000 clones, of which around a tenth were seen once. 0.5% of the sample belongs to the ten largest clones.

Results the study describes overall, beyond this receptor: Type 1 diabetes patients showed a moderate but significant shortening of TCRB CDR3 length in all four CD4+ subsets. Because small numbers of individuals were included in the HLA sub-analyses, any influence of HLA type on TCRB rearrangement was left unresolved. Patients with type 1 diabetes made fewer insertions and deleted more nucleotides at VDJ recombination sites, implying thymic rearrangement abnormalities. Shorter templates might be favored by PCR, yet because patient and control samples were amplified and corrected together, any such skew would affect both groups equally. Because cDNA was sequenced instead of genomic DNA, activated cells with high expression could be over-represented, although the groups did not differ in activation or CD3 levels. Naive, central memory and regulatory TCRB repertoires appeared to be more similar among patients than among healthy donors.

Including cysteine and phenylalanine, the CDR3 has 15 amino acids. Only the CDR3 DNA stays, 45 bases, in frame from base 1. CDR1 and CDR2, looked up from the germline V gene (reference sequence), are SGHNT and YYREEE. From each donor, a single peripheral blood sample of about 100 mL on average was drawn into heparinised tubes. A BD FACSAria II was used to sort naive, central memory, regulatory and stem cell-like memory CD4+ T cells with a panel that included CD45RO, CCR7, CD25, CD127, CD95 and CD27. A purity above 98% was achieved for all sorted populations. PBMCs were isolated immediately by Lymphoprep density gradient centrifugation and stained directly without culture. So that batch effects would be minimized, each experiment stained and sorted samples in pairs, pairing one healthy donor with one patient. Notes on this clone: Its specific antigen is unknown. Base qualities were left out, and no much larger clone turns up one base away.

The sequence came from a man aged 25-40 years with type 1 diabetes. Sequencing used central memory CD4+ T cells from blood. This receptor chain uses TRBV5-4 and TRBJ2-5, with 10 junctional bases fitting TRBD1. The J call could be wrong; TRBJ2-7 is a better fit for the DNA end. The CDR3 region reads CASSSGQGIPYEQYF. The bases are TGTGCCAGCAGCTCGGGACAGGGGATCCCCTACGAGCAGTACTTC.